What follows describes a single T cell receptor (beta chain). Its antigen is still unknown. Repertoires were generated with immunoSEQ multiplex PCR, while TCRdb's copy carries only in-frame clones and drops some. The sample lists about 110,000 clones; roughly nine tenths were seen once. V shed 6 bases and J shed 2 bases, with 11 bases lying between them. Germline CDR1 and CDR2: MNHEY and SMNVEV (reference sequence). This CDR3 is 14 amino acids long. This entry comes from a study of T cell responses to AZD1222 COVID-19 vaccine. Study conclusions and caveats: At baseline, seropositivity was found in only six AZD1222 recipients. Targeting of unmutated variant regions was reportedly seen in nearly half of spike-specific TCRs.

This receptor was obtained from an adult who received the AZD1222 COVID-19 vaccine. Sample: peripheral blood, taken 28 days after the second AZD1222 dose. V is TRBV27 and J is TRBJ1-5; D is perhaps TRBD1 (5 bases). The CDR3 here is CASSLGGGNQPQHF. The CDR3 DNA reads TGTGCCAGCAGCTTGGGGGGTGGCAATCAGCCCCAGCATTTT.